Below are 27 T cell receptor beta chains sequenced from a single sample in a study of OX40 agonist ivuxolimab in advanced cancers. The method was immunoSEQ multiplex PCR; TCRdb's version includes in-frame clones alone and lacks a portion of them. The table has more than 45,000 clones, 70% to 90% seen once. This material consisted of CD4+ or CD8+ T cells sorted from blood, taken in a trial of the OX40 agonist ivuxolimab. These receptors were collected from an adult with an advanced solid tumor such as melanoma, head and neck, liver or kidney cancer.

This chain links TRBV7-3 with TRBJ1-4; possibly TRBD1 for D (5 bases). This CDR3 has 14 residues. From germline, CDR1 is SGHTA and CDR2 FQGTGA. Deletions cut 4 bases from V and 2 bases from J, with 8 bases between. The chain's CDR3 is CASSWGRTNEKLFF. CDR3 sequence (DNA): TGTGCCAGCAGCTGGGGACGGACTAATGAAAAACTGTTTTTT.

The CDR3 reads CASSPDRGNYGYTF. In nucleotides, the CDR3 is TGTGCCAGCAGCCCCGACAGGGGGAACTATGGCTACACCTTC. This chain joins TRBV6-6 and TRBJ1-2, with 9 bases matching TRBD1. CDR3 length: 14 amino acids. The germline V gene has CDR1 MNHNY and CDR2 SVGAGI (reference sequence). The trim removed 6 bases at V and 2 bases at J, leaving 4 bases unmatched.

This clone was counted a few times. CDR3 loop: CAWSARGWEAFF. DNA for the CDR3: TGTGCCTGGAGTGCCCGAGGTTGGGAAGCTTTCTTT. The chain recombines TRBV30 with TRBJ1-1, with D uncertain. The CDR3 runs to 12 residues. Germline V CDR1 and CDR2: GTSNPN, SVGIG (reference sequence). V was pared by 1 base and J by 8 bases, with 11 bases between.

The chain couples TRBV7-6 to TRBJ2-7; the D gene is possibly TRBD1 (5 bases). V was trimmed by 3 bases and J by 2 bases, leaving 11 bases between them. Germline V CDR1 and CDR2: SGHVS, FNYEAQ. The CDR3 loop spans 14 amino acids. CDR3 DNA sequence: TGTGCCAGCAGCTTCGAAGGGGCCCCCTACGAGCAGTACTTC. It yields the protein CASSFEGAPYEQYF.

The chain has TRBV5-4 and TRBJ2-3; 10 bases fit TRBD2. The junction had 2 bases not matched to a gene; V was cut back by 2 bases and J by 2 bases. There are 15 residues in the CDR3. The germline CDR1 and CDR2 sequences are SGHNT and YYREEE (reference sequence). The CDR3 nucleotides read TGTGCCAGCAGCTTTAGCGGGGGGACCACAGATACGCAGTATTTT. Amino acid sequence: CASSFSGGTTDTQYF.

The V and J genes are TRBV7-6 and TRBJ2-1; D is ambiguous. Trimming left V 6 bases short and J 3 bases short, with 9 bases between. CDR3 size: 13 residues. Germline CDR1 and CDR2: SGHVS and FNYEAQ. CDR3 in amino acids: CASRKDDYNEQFF. In DNA form, the CDR3 reads TGTGCCAGCAGAAAAGACGACTACAATGAGCAGTTCTTC. Together with reference TRBV7-6 and TRBJ2-1, the CDR3 gives the full variable domain: GAGVSQSPRYKVTKRGQDVALRCDPISGHVSLYWYRQALGQGPEFLTYFNYEAQQDKSGLPNDRFSAERPEGSISTLTIQRTEQRDSAMYRCASRKDDYNEQFFGPGTRLTVL.

J is TRBJ1-1 and V is TRBV18; TRBD1 matches 7 bases. Germline assignment: CDR1 KGHSH and CDR2 LQKENI. CDR3 length: 13 amino acids. V gave up 2 bases and J gave up 10 bases; unmatched junction bases: 7. In DNA, the CDR3 is TGTGCCAGCTCACCAGGACAGGCTAGGGTAGCTTTCTTT. Protein: CASSPGQARVAFF.

J is TRBJ2-7 and V is TRBV10-3; 13 nucleotides line up with TRBD2. The CDR3 is 15 residues long. Germline V gives CDR1 ENHRY, CDR2 SYGVKD. The V segment lost 10 bases and the J segment 6 bases; nucleotides outside the gene matches: 12. CDR3 amino acids: CATNPTSGRAPEQYF. CDR3 in DNA: TGTGCCACCAACCCAACTAGCGGGAGGGCCCCCGAGCAGTACTTC.

This chain joins TRBV4-1 and TRBJ2-5; TRBD2 aligns across 7 bases. CDR3 length: 14 amino acids. Germline values: CDR1 MGHRA, CDR2 YSYEKL. V trimming: 3 bases; J trimming: 2 bases; junction bases outside the gene matches: 3. The CDR3 is CASSQGLTQETQYF. In DNA form, the CDR3 reads TGCGCCAGCAGCCAGGGACTAACACAAGAGACCCAGTACTTC.

The chain couples TRBV5-1 to TRBJ1-2; the D gene is possibly TRBD1 (5 bases). Trimming removed 3 bases at V and 7 bases at J, with 16 bases between. CDR1 and CDR2 (germline): SGHRS, YFSETQ. The CDR3 has 14 amino acids. The CDR3 nucleotides read TGCGCCAGCAGCTATTCCGGGGCCGGGAGTGGCTACACCTTC. The encoded protein is CASSYSGAGSGYTF.

The chain has TRBV5-1 and TRBJ2-2, with D maybe TRBD1 (5 bases). Looked up from germline, CDR1 is SGHRS and CDR2 is YFSETQ. This CDR3 is 15 amino acids long. The ends were cut back, 0 bases at V and 1 base at J, with 7 bases in the middle. This CDR3 reads CASSLAQGNTGELFF. The CDR3 DNA reads as TGCGCCAGCAGCTTGGCTCAGGGGAACACCGGGGAGCTGTTTTTT.

The chain couples TRBV15 to TRBJ1-5, with 8 positions matching TRBD1. The CDR3 runs 17 residues. V lost 5 bases to trimming and J lost 1 base; unmatched junction nucleotides: 10. Per germline, CDR1 LNHNV and CDR2 YYDKDF (reference sequence). The DNA of the CDR3 is TGTGCCACCAGCCCATCAGGGGGCTGGTGGAGCAATCAGCCCCAGCATTTT. It translates to CATSPSGGWWSNQPQHF.

The chain combines TRBV9 with TRBJ1-2; D is ambiguous. The CDR3 extends over 13 amino acids. Germline CDR1 SGDLS, CDR2 YYNGEE. V shed 0 bases and J shed 5 bases, with 8 bases lying between them. For the CDR3, the DNA is TGTGCCAGCAGCGTAGGTTTCGGGTATGGCTACACCTTC. Translating it yields CASSVGFGYGYTF.

The CDR3 DNA sequence: TGTGCCAGCAGTTACGCCGGGGACAGGGGGAAAGGCTACACCTTC. It specifies CASSYAGDRGKGYTF. This sequence joins TRBV6-5 and TRBJ1-2, with 11 positions matching TRBD1. J lost 8 bases, V lost 2 bases, and 7 bases had no gene match. Germline V gene sequence: CDR1 MNHEY, CDR2 SVGAGI. The CDR3 is made up of 15 amino acids.

The chain is built from TRBV29-1 and TRBJ1-1, with 9 positions matching TRBD1. CDR1 is SQVTM, CDR2 ANQGSEA, per germline. Trimming removed 7 bases from V and 5 bases from J; junction bases left unmatched: 5. There are 12 residues in the CDR3. The CDR3 is CSGDRGRTEAFF. CDR3 bases: TGCAGCGGAGACAGGGGGAGGACTGAAGCTTTCTTT.

CDR3 amino acids: CASSSISADTQYF. CDR3 coding DNA: TGTGCCAGCAGCAGTATCAGCGCAGATACGCAGTATTTT. J is TRBJ2-3 and V is TRBV21-1; no DNA check was done on the table's D call, TRBD2. TRBV21-1 is a documented pseudogene. CDR3 size: 13 residues.

With respect to this clone: Relative to the germline gene, one junction end is altered; a read error may explain this. The rearrangement joins TRBV11-2 to TRBJ2-1, with TRBD2 matching 8 bases. The CDR3 is made up of 15 amino acids. Per germline, CDR1 SGHAT and CDR2 FQNNGV. The CDR3 spells CANSLDSGTYNEQFF. CDR3 sequence (DNA): TGTGCCAACAGCTTAGATAGCGGGACCTACAATGAGCAGTTCTTC.

The V gene is TRBV6-1, the J gene TRBJ2-3, with D maybe TRBD2 (5 bases). CDR1 is MNHNS, CDR2 SASEGT, per germline. The CDR3 extends over 16 amino acids. Trimming pared 4 bases from V and 2 bases from J, leaving 16 bases between. CDR3 loop: CASSVRGSGSTDTQYF. For the CDR3, the DNA is TGTGCCAGCAGTGTCCGAGGAAGCGGATCCACAGATACGCAGTATTTT.

The rearrangement joins TRBV5-1 to TRBJ2-7; TRBD1 might be the D (6 bases). The CDR3 is made up of 12 amino acids. Trimming removed 1 base at V and 5 bases at J, with 7 bases between. The germline gives CDR1 SGHRS, CDR2 YFSETQ. The CDR3 bases are TGCGCCAGCAGCTTGAACAGGGACGAGCAGTACTTC. This sequence encodes CASSLNRDEQYF.

The chain joins TRBV10-3 to TRBJ2-5; 11 bases agree with TRBD1. The CDR3 has 18 amino acids. The V and J ends lost 5 bases and 1 base, in that order; junction bases with no gene match: 12. Germline V gene sequence: CDR1 ENHRY, CDR2 SYGVKD. The CDR3 nucleotides are TGTGCCATCAGTCCCGGGACAGGGGGGCCGCGCTCCCAAGAGACCCAGTACTTC. Amino acids: CAISPGTGGPRSQETQYF.

This clone occurred once. The chain carries TRBV9 and TRBJ2-1, with D possibly called TRBD1 or TRBD2 (6 bases each). The V end lost 0 bases, the J end lost 4 bases, and 17 bases lay between the germline ends. The CDR3 contains 17 residues. Germline V CDR1 and CDR2: SGDLS, YYNGEE. The CDR3 nucleotides read TGTGCCAGCAGCGTAGTCCCAGGAGGGGGTTCGTACAATGAGCAGTTCTTC. Translated, it gives CASSVVPGGGSYNEQFF.

The chain carries TRBV11-2 and TRBJ2-1, with 10 bases matching TRBD2. Germline loops: CDR1 SGHAT, CDR2 FQNNGV. The length of the CDR3 is 15 residues. J was trimmed by 5 bases and V by 1 base; bases with no gene match: 2. The CDR3 region has the DNA TGTGCCAGCAGCTTAGGAGCGGGGGGGAACAATGAGCAGTTCTTC. Its protein product is CASSLGAGGNNEQFF.

The chain carries TRBV25-1 and TRBJ1-1, with D possibly being TRBD1 (5 bases). CDR3 length: 13 residues. V was trimmed by 2 bases and J by 10 bases, leaving 14 bases between them. Germline lookup yields CDR1 MGHDK and CDR2 SYGVNS. The CDR3 region has the DNA TGTGCCAGCAGTGAAGACGGGGCGCGTGCAGCTTTCTTT. The encoded protein is CASSEDGARAAFF. The full variable domain, completed using reference TRBV25-1 and TRBJ1-1, is EADIYQTPRYLVIGTGKKITLECSQTMGHDKMYWYQQDPGMELHLIHYSYGVNSTEKGDLSSESTVSRIRTEHFPLTLESARPSHTSQYLCASSEDGARAAFFGQGTRLTVV.

The V call is TRBV21-1, the J call TRBJ1-3. TRBV21-1 is a pseudogene segment. This CDR3 is built from 13 residues. CDR3 sequence reads: CASSNRLRNTIYF. For the CDR3, the DNA is TGTGCCAGCAGCAATCGCCTCCGGAACACCATATATTTT.

The V call is TRBV27, the J call TRBJ2-3; D tentatively fits TRBD1 or TRBD2 (5 bases each). The CDR3 covers 12 residues. Germline values: CDR1 MNHEY, CDR2 SMNVEV (reference sequence). Trimming shortened V by 8 bases and J by 6 bases, and 12 bases separated the two germline ends. CDR3 loop: CASGFGADTQYF. The CDR3, as DNA: TGTGCCAGCGGATTCGGGGCGGATACGCAGTATTTT.

The chain uses TRBV4-3 and TRBJ2-7, with a weak D call TRBD1 (6 bases). The V end lost 0 bases, the J end lost 3 bases, and 12 bases lay between the germline ends. The CDR3 is 15 residues long. CDR1 and CDR2 from the germline V gene are LGHNA and YSLEER. The CDR3, as DNA: TGCGCCAGCAGCCAAGACGGTGGCAGGGGCTACGAGCAGTACTTC. It encodes CASSQDGGRGYEQYF.

The chain joins TRBV4-1 to TRBJ1-4, with D possibly matching TRBD1 (6 bases). Trimming shortened V by 1 base and J by 3 bases, and 12 bases separated the two germline ends. CDR3 length: 16 residues. The germline gives CDR1 MGHRA, CDR2 YSYEKL. The chain's CDR3 is CASSQGSGAPNEKLFF. The CDR3 DNA reads as TGCGCCAGCAGCCAAGGTTCGGGGGCCCCTAATGAAAAACTGTTTTTT.